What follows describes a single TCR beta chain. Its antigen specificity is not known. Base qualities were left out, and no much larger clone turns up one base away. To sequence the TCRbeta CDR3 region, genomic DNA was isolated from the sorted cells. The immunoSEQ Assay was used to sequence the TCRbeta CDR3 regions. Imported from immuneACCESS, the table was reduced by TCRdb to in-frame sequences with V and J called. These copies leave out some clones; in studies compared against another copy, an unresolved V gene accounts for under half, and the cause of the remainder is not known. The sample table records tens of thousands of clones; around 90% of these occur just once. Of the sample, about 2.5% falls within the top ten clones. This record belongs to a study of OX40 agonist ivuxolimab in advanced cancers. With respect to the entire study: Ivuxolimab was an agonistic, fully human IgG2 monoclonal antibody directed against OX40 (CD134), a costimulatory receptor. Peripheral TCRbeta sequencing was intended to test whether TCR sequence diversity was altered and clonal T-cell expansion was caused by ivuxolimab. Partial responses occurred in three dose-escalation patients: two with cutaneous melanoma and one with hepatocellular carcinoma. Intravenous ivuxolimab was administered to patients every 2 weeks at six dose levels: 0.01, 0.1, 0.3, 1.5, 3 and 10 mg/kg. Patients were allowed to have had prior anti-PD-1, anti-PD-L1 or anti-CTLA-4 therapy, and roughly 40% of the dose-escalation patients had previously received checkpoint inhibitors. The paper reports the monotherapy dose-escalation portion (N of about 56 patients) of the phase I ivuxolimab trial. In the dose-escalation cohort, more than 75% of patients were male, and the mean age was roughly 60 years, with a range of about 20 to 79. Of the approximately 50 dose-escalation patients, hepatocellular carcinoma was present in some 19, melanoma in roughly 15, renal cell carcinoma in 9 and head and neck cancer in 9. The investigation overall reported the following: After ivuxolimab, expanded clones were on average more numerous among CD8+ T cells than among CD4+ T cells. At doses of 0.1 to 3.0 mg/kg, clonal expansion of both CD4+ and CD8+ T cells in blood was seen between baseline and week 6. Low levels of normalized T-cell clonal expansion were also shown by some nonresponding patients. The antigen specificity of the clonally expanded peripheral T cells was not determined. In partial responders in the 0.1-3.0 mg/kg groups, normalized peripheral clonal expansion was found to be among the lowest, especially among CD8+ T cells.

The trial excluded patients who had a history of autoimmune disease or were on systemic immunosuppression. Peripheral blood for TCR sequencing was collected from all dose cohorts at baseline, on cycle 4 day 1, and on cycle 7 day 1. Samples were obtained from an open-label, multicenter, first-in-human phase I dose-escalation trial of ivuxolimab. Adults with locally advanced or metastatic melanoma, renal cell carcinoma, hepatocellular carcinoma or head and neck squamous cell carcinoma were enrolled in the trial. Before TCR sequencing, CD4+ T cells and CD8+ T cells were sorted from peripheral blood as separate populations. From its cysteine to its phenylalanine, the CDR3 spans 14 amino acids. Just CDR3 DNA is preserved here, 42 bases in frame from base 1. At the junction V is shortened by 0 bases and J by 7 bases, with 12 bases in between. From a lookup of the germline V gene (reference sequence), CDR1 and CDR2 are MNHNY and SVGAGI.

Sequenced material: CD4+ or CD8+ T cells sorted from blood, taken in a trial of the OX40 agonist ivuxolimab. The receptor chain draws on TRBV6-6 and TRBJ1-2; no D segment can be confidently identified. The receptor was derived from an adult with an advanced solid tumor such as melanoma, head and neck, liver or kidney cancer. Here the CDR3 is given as CASSYSLGSAGYTF. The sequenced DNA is TGTGCCAGCAGTTACTCTCTAGGGTCGGCTGGCTACACCTTC.